These T cell receptor beta chains were read from a single sample in a study of metastatic and nonmetastatic thyroid tumors. TCRdb reprocessed the PCR reads using MiXCR. There are under 25,000 clones in the sample; more than 20% occur only once, and 3% to 4% lies in the top ten. Sequenced material: blood. These receptors all stem from a male donor with papillary thyroid cancer or a benign thyroid nodule (not recorded which). Some clones in this sample may be carry-over from other donors' samples. CDR3s include the opening cysteine and the closing phenylalanine or tryptophan. D genes are given only for firm matches. Clone size is not always given. Where it is, it says once, few, many or a class for expanded clones.

>-|-|TRBJ2-1|TRBV12-3/TRBV12-4
CASSVTQGREQFF
TGTGCCAGCAGTGTAACACAGGGACGCGAGCAGTTCTTC
>-|medium-sized|TRBJ2-2|TRBV6-1
CASCEPGLHTGELFF
TGTGCCAGCTGCGAACCGGGACTCCATACCGGGGAGCTGTTTTTT
>TRBD2|-|TRBJ2-7|TRBV11-3
CASSMTSGATYEQYF
TGTGCCAGCAGCATGACTAGCGGGGCAACCTACGAGCAGTACTTC
>-|-|TRBJ2-7|TRBV6-1
CASSLTTRTRGSYEQYF
TGTGCCAGCAGTTTAACTACCAGGACAAGGGGATCCTACGAGCAGTACTTC
>TRBD1|few|TRBJ1-2|TRBV30
CAWSRTGGGYGYTF
TGTGCCTGGAGCCGGACAGGGGGCGGCTATGGCTACACCTTC
>-|many|TRBJ2-3|TRBV28
CASSRDTSTDTQYF
TGTGCCAGCAGTCGGGACACGAGCACAGATACGCAGTATTTT
>TRBD1|-|TRBJ2-1|TRBV20-1
CSASQGASSYNEQFF
TGCAGTGCTAGTCAGGGGGCGAGCTCCTACAATGAGCAGTTCTTC
>-|medium-sized|TRBJ1-1|TRBV6-1
CASSERGAEAFF
TGTGCCAGCAGTGAACGAGGCGCTGAAGCTTTCTTT
>TRBD1|few|TRBJ1-2|TRBV12-3/TRBV12-4
CASSLGQGGGYTF
TGTGCCAGCAGTTTGGGACAGGGGGGCGGCTACACCTTC
>-|-|TRBJ1-5|TRBV6-1
CASLQGISNQPQHF
TGTGCCAGCCTACAGGGCATTAGCAATCAGCCCCAGCATTTT
>-|many|TRBJ2-5|TRBV18
CASSPRSPEETQYF
TGTGCCAGCTCACCTCGGTCCCCCGAAGAGACCCAGTACTTC
>-|few|TRBJ2-7|TRBV2
CASRRQGRASYEQYF
TGTGCCAGCAGACGACAGGGGAGGGCCTCCTACGAGCAGTACTTC
>TRBD2|-|TRBJ2-1|TRBV11-2
CASSFGLAGNNEQFF
TGTGCCAGCAGCTTCGGACTAGCGGGGAACAATGAGCAGTTCTTC
>TRBD2|-|TRBJ2-5|TRBV4-1
CASSHAAGVKETQYF
TGCGCCAGCAGCCATGCAGCGGGAGTAAAAGAGACCCAGTACTTC
>TRBD1|many|TRBJ2-2|TRBV29-1
CSVGTFGTGSTGELFF
TGCAGCGTTGGAACGTTTGGGACAGGGAGCACCGGGGAGCTGTTTTTT
>-|few|TRBJ1-1|TRBV2
CASRQGFAFF
TGTGCCAGCAGGCAGGGTTTTGCTTTCTTT
>-|many|TRBJ2-5|TRBV20-1
CSARDLLAYETQYF
TGCAGTGCTAGAGACCTCTTAGCGTATGAGACCCAGTACTTC
>-|-|TRBJ1-1|TRBV5-1
CASSVDGLNTEAFF
TGCGCCAGCAGCGTGGACGGATTGAACACTGAAGCTTTCTTT
>-|-|TRBJ2-3|TRBV11-3
CASSRAGGTDTQYF
TGTGCCAGCAGCCGGGCGGGCGGCACAGATACGCAGTATTTT
>TRBD2|-|TRBJ2-1|TRBV20-1
CSAGAEREVRSYNEQFF
TGCAGTGCTGGAGCCGAGCGGGAGGTACGCTCCTACAATGAGCAGTTCTTC
>TRBD1|many|TRBJ2-7|TRBV5-5
CASRTRQGSDEQYF
TGTGCCAGCAGGACCCGACAGGGAAGTGACGAGCAGTACTTC
>-|-|TRBJ1-1|TRBV6-1
CASRGGTEAFF
TGTGCCAGTCGGGGGGGTACTGAAGCTTTCTTT
>-|-|TRBJ1-5|TRBV19
CASRGVAASRRNQPQHF
TGTGCCAGTCGGGGGGTCGCAGCTTCGCGGCGCAATCAGCCCCAGCATTTT
>-|many|TRBJ2-1|TRBV24-1
CATSEPSRTLGSYNEQFF
TGTGCCACCAGTGAGCCTTCCAGGACCTTGGGGTCCTACAATGAGCAGTTCTTC
>-|many|TRBJ2-2|TRBV9
CASSVVAGKDGELFF
TGTGCCAGCAGCGTAGTGGCGGGAAAAGACGGGGAGCTGTTTTTT
>-|-|TRBJ1-2|TRBV19
CASTPGYGYTF
TGTGCCAGCACACCAGGCTATGGCTACACCTTC
>-|medium-sized|TRBJ2-3|TRBV6-6
CASSYSLGIGPDTQYF
TGTGCCAGCAGTTACTCTCTCGGGATTGGGCCAGATACGCAGTATTTT
>-|many|TRBJ2-3|TRBV20-1
CSARGGSTDTQYF
TGCAGTGCTAGAGGAGGAAGCACAGATACGCAGTATTTT
>TRBD1|medium-sized|TRBJ2-7|TRBV6-1
CASKPGQNSYEQYF
TGTGCCAGCAAACCGGGACAGAACTCCTACGAGCAGTACTTC
>TRBD1|-|TRBJ2-7|TRBV19
CASSTGQSSYEQYF
TGTGCCAGTAGTACGGGACAGTCCTCCTACGAGCAGTACTTC
>TRBD1|-|TRBJ2-7|TRBV11-3
CASSSPWDRGLEQYF
TGTGCCAGCAGCTCTCCGTGGGACAGGGGGCTCGAGCAGTACTTC
>TRBD1|-|TRBJ1-2|TRBV9
CASSVAGGGTGDGYTF
TGTGCCAGCAGCGTAGCCGGAGGGGGGACAGGGGATGGCTACACCTTC
>-|-|TRBJ2-7|TRBV19
CASSLTQSSENSYEQYF
TGTGCCAGTAGCCTTACGCAGTCTAGCGAGAACTCCTACGAGCAGTACTTC
>-|-|TRBJ1-2|TRBV6-1
CASKGGANYGYTF
TGTGCCAGCAAGGGCGGAGCTAACTATGGCTACACCTTC
>-|few|TRBJ1-6|TRBV27
CASSFERMNSPLHF
TGTGCCAGCAGTTTCGAGCGGATGAATTCACCCCTCCACTTT
>-|-|TRBJ1-1|TRBV28
CASTLGGAQNTEAFF
TGTGCCAGCACCTTGGGGGGGGCCCAGAACACTGAAGCTTTCTTT
>-|-|TRBJ1-5|TRBV3-1
CASSQGRQPQHF
TGTGCCAGCAGCCAAGGACGCCAGCCCCAGCATTTT
>-|-|TRBJ1-6|TRBV30
CAWSAVGAKPLHF
TGTGCCTGGAGTGCCGTCGGGGCCAAACCCCTCCACTTT
>TRBD2|-|TRBJ2-7|TRBV20-1
CSARDSAGGTYYQYF
TGCAGTGCTAGAGATTCTGCGGGGGGGACCTACTATCAGTACTTC
>-|medium-sized|TRBJ1-6|TRBV20-1
CSARDAGEGSPLHF
TGCAGTGCTAGAGATGCTGGGGAAGGCTCACCCCTCCACTTT
>-|-|TRBJ1-2|TRBV6-1
CASSPSNGYGYTF
TGTGCCAGCAGTCCCTCGAACGGCTATGGCTACACCTTC
>-|-|TRBJ1-5|TRBV27
CASSLGWGQPQHF
TGTGCCAGCAGTTTAGGGTGGGGTCAGCCCCAGCATTTT
>-|-|TRBJ2-5|TRBV6-2/TRBV6-3
CASSYSLRDYQETQYF
TGTGCCAGCAGTTACTCACTCCGGGACTACCAAGAGACCCAGTACTTC
>-|many|TRBJ1-5|TRBV20-1
CSATGTLDDQPQHF
TGCAGTGCTACCGGGACCCTTGACGATCAGCCCCAGCATTTT
>TRBD1|few|TRBJ2-7|TRBV10-3
CAITGTELYEQYF
TGTGCCATCACCGGGACAGAGCTCTACGAGCAGTACTTC
>-|-|TRBJ2-5|TRBV7-9
CASSLVGPMPVQETQYF
TGTGCCAGCAGCTTAGTAGGTCCAATGCCGGTCCAAGAGACCCAGTACTTC
>TRBD1|medium-sized|TRBJ2-7|TRBV2
CAGQGVSDYEQYF
TGTGCCGGACAGGGGGTGTCGGACTACGAGCAGTACTTC
>-|-|TRBJ2-7|TRBV4-3
CASSQEDQRVRYEQYF
TGCGCCAGCAGCCAAGAGGACCAGCGGGTCCGCTACGAGCAGTACTTC
>-|-|TRBJ1-2|TRBV6-2/TRBV6-3
CASTPTQRINYGYTF
TGTGCCAGCACCCCCACACAGAGAATTAACTATGGCTACACCTTC
>TRBD2|-|TRBJ2-7|TRBV20-1
CSARDPTSGIPEQYF
TGCAGTGCTAGAGATCCGACTAGCGGGATTCCCGAGCAGTACTTC
>TRBD1|-|TRBJ2-2|TRBV5-1
CASRDRVTNTGELFF
TGCGCCAGCAGAGACAGGGTGACGAACACCGGGGAGCTGTTTTTT
>-|-|TRBJ2-7|TRBV11-3
CTSSLVAEYEQYF
TGTACCAGCAGCTTAGTCGCAGAGTACGAGCAGTACTTC
>-|few|TRBJ1-1|TRBV28
CASSKLQGNTEAFF
TGTGCCAGCAGTAAATTACAGGGTAACACTGAAGCTTTCTTT
>-|-|TRBJ2-7|TRBV28
CASSLEESYEQYF
TGTGCCAGCAGTTTAGAGGAGTCCTACGAGCAGTACTTC
>-|-|TRBJ1-5|TRBV20-1
CSAARGGSNQPQHF
TGCAGTGCGGCCCGGGGGGGCAGCAATCAGCCCCAGCATTTT
>-|-|TRBJ1-3|TRBV11-1
CASSLLFARAENTIYF
TGTGCCAGCAGCTTATTGTTCGCCAGGGCGGAAAACACCATATATTTT